The rows below give T cell receptor beta chains drawn from one sample of a study of response to subunit inactivated influenza vaccine. One entry per CDR3 protein results from TCRdb running MiXCR on the RT-PCR reads. The sample has about 520,000 distinct CDR3 sequences, 25% seen once. The sample in question was CD4+ T cells sorted from PBMCs, obtained around 5 days after vaccination. The source is a middle-aged man who received an inactivated influenza vaccine. Each CDR3 is given with its conserved first and last residue. The order of the fields is clone size, D gene, V gene, J gene, CDR3 protein, CDR3 DNA. D genes are given only for firm matches. Rows may omit the clone size; those that give it use once, few, many or a size class.

>.|.|TRBV7-9|TRBJ2-3
CASSLGGNNADTQYF
TGTGCCAGCAGCTTAGGAGGGAACAACGCAGATACGCAGTATTTT
>many|TRBD2|TRBV5-1|TRBJ2-1
CASSFFSSGINNEQFF
TGCGCCAGCAGCTTTTTTTCTAGCGGGATAAACAATGAGCAGTTCTTC
>.|.|TRBV11-2|TRBJ2-1
CASSLDGTHYNEQFF
TGTGCCAGCAGCTTAGACGGGACCCACTACAATGAGCAGTTCTTC
>many|.|TRBV5-1|TRBJ2-2
CASSLETRGRNTGELFF
TGCGCCAGCAGCTTGGAAACAAGGGGTCGGAACACCGGGGAGCTGTTTTTT
>.|.|TRBV6-1|TRBJ2-5
CASSEQGIKTQYF
TGTGCCAGCAGTGAGCAGGGGATAAAGACCCAGTACTTC
>few|.|TRBV10-3|TRBJ1-6
CAISSGGWENSPLHF
TGTGCCATCAGTTCGGGGGGCTGGGAGAATTCACCCCTCCACTTT
>few|.|TRBV5-1|TRBJ2-4
CASSLEAQGGSSQYF
TGCGCCAGCAGCTTGGAGGCCCAGGGCGGCTCAAGTCAGTACTTC
>.|.|TRBV29-1|TRBJ1-2
CSVVGRTTSVGGYTF
TGCAGCGTTGTGGGCAGGACTACTTCTGTCGGTGGCTACACCTTC
>.|.|TRBV18|TRBJ2-3
CASSPLGRGYTDTQYF
TGTGCCAGCTCACCACTGGGCAGGGGCTACACAGATACGCAGTATTTT
>few|TRBD1|TRBV29-1|TRBJ2-3
CSVGGQGETDTQYF
TGCAGCGTTGGGGGACAGGGTGAGACAGATACGCAGTATTTT
>.|.|TRBV5-1|TRBJ2-1
CASSLDGILEYNEQFF
TGCGCCAGCAGCTTGGACGGGATCTTGGAATACAATGAGCAGTTCTTC
>.|.|TRBV20-1|TRBJ1-1
CSASVRRRGTEAFF
TGCAGTGCCTCAGTGAGGCGCCGAGGGACTGAAGCTTTCTTT
>.|.|TRBV10-3|TRBJ2-6
CAITSGGGANVLTF
TGTGCCATCACTTCTGGGGGAGGGGCCAACGTCCTGACTTTC
>many|.|TRBV2|TRBJ2-1
CASTTDRQAQFF
TGTGCCAGCACCACTGACAGGCAGGCGCAGTTCTTC